The next 23 T cell receptor beta chains were all read from a single sample in a study of cytomegalovirus exposure and HLA in healthy donors. This PCR relied on a set of 60 Vbeta primers and 13 Jbeta primers. TCRdb keeps only in-frame clones here, not all; method: immunoSEQ multiplex PCR. The sample has 95,000 to 110,000 clones, 82% seen once; the top ten hold 2% to 3%. Sequences were obtained from PBMCs. Receptor source: a man aged 25 to 45 in good health and CMV-seropositive.

V and J are TRBV5-1 and TRBJ2-1; D is perhaps TRBD1 (6 bases). The germline V gene has CDR1 SGHRS and CDR2 YFSETQ. The V end was cut by 7 bases, the J end by 8 bases, with 10 bases between. The CDR3 contains 11 residues. The CDR3 region is CASQEGDEQFF. The DNA of the CDR3 is TGCGCCAGCCAAGAGGGGGATGAGCAGTTCTTC.

This rearrangement joins TRBV4-1 to TRBJ2-1; 7 bases fit TRBD1. V trimming: 0 bases; J trimming: 10 bases; junction bases outside the gene matches: 6. Germline assignment: CDR1 MGHRA and CDR2 YSYEKL. This CDR3 is 14 amino acids long. CDR3 sequence reads: CASSQDEGAREQFF. CDR3 nucleotide sequence: TGCGCCAGCAGCCAAGATGAGGGGGCTAGGGAGCAGTTCTTC.

The V call is TRBV10-1, the J call TRBJ2-5; 7 bases align to TRBD1. V gave up 8 bases and J gave up 3 bases; unmatched junction bases: 6. CDR3 length: 13 amino acids. CDR1 is WNHNN, CDR2 SYGVQD, per germline (reference sequence). The DNA of the CDR3 is TGCGCCAGCGCAGGGGGAGAGAAAGAGACCCAGTACTTC. It codes for CASAGGEKETQYF.

V usage is TRBV2 and J usage is TRBJ2-5; TRBD2 agrees at 13 bases. J was trimmed by 2 bases and V by 7 bases; bases with no gene match: 7. Germline CDR1 is SNHLY and CDR2 is FYNNEI. The CDR3 covers 16 residues. CDR3 DNA: TGTGCCAGCACCCAGGCACTAGCGGGGGGGCAAGAGACCCAGTACTTC. Its protein product is CASTQALAGGQETQYF.

This clone has only a few counts. J is TRBJ2-6 and V is TRBV7-3; possible D gene TRBD1, 5 bases. This CDR3 contains 18 residues. The V gene's germline CDR1 is SGHTA and CDR2 FQGTGA. V lost 0 bases to trimming and J lost 3 bases, with 15 bases between them. CDR3 loop: CASSLTPRTTGGANVLTF. The CDR3 bases are TGTGCCAGCAGCTTAACCCCCAGAACTACAGGTGGGGCCAACGTCCTGACTTTC.

This clone was observed a single time. The chain joins TRBV7-9 to TRBJ2-3, with 8 bases fitting TRBD2. Germline CDR1 and CDR2: SEHNR and FQNEAQ (reference sequence). J gave up 1 base and V 5 bases, and 2 bases lay outside the gene matches. CDR3 size: 14 residues. CDR3 protein: CASSSSGGTDTQYF. The DNA of the CDR3 is TGTGCCAGCAGCAGTAGCGGGGGCACAGATACGCAGTATTTT.

The chain couples TRBV6-4 to TRBJ2-3, with 11 bases aligning to TRBD2. From germline, CDR1 is MRHNA and CDR2 SNTAGT. V was pared by 0 bases and J by 5 bases, with 1 base of the junction left unmatched. The CDR3 runs to 15 residues. CDR3 amino acids: CASSDSTSGGDTQYF. The DNA of the CDR3 is TGTGCCAGCAGTGACTCAACTAGCGGGGGAGATACGCAGTATTTT.

This clone was found a few times. The chain has TRBV7-9 and TRBJ1-1, with 7 positions matching TRBD1. Germline-derived CDR1 and CDR2 are SEHNR and FQNEAQ (reference sequence). V gave up 5 bases and J gave up 0 bases; unmatched junction bases: 3. The CDR3 sequence is 14 residues long. CDR3 in amino acids: CASSAGQLNTEAFF. CDR3 bases: TGTGCCAGCAGCGCGGGACAGTTGAACACTGAAGCTTTCTTT. The full variable domain, with the rest looked up from reference TRBV7-9 and TRBJ1-1, is DTGVSQNPRHKITKRGQNVTFRCDPISEHNRLYWYRQTLGQGPEFLTYFQNEAQLEKSRLLSDRFSAERPKGSFSTLEIQRTEQGDSAMYLCASSAGQLNTEAFFGQGTRLTVV.

The chain combines TRBV6-6 with TRBJ2-2, with D tentatively TRBD2 (7 bases). Trimming removed 2 bases from V and 3 bases from J, with 13 bases in between. The CDR3 length is 16 residues. Germline CDR1 and CDR2: MNHNY and SVGAGI (reference sequence). This CDR3 reads CASSYEGGGHTGELFF. The DNA of the CDR3 is TGTGCCAGCAGTTACGAAGGGGGGGGACACACCGGGGAGCTGTTTTTT.

V gene TRBV19 combines with J gene TRBJ1-5; D is perhaps TRBD1 (6 bases). The V gene lost 4 bases and the J gene lost 6 bases, with 25 bases spanning the gap. The CDR3 has 18 residues. Germline CDR1 is LNHDA and CDR2 is SQIVND (reference sequence). CDR3: CASSTPQGRIFLGQPQHF. CDR3 nucleotides: TGTGCCAGTAGTACCCCGCAGGGGCGCATTTTTTTAGGTCAGCCCCAGCATTTT. Drawing the rest from reference TRBV19 and TRBJ1-5, the complete variable domain is DGGITQSPKYLFRKEGQNVTLSCEQNLNHDAMYWYRQDPGQGLRLIYYSQIVNDFQKGDIAEGYSVSREKKESFPLTVTSAQKNPTAFYLCASSTPQGRIFLGQPQHFGDGTRLSIL.

The CDR3: CAWSAQGFQAFF. The CDR3 DNA is TGTGCCTGGAGTGCGCAGGGCTTCCAAGCTTTCTTT. The V and J genes are TRBV30 and TRBJ1-1; tentatively, D is TRBD1 (5 bases). With 1 base removed from V and 9 bases from J, the gap between germline ends came to 12 bases. Germline V gives CDR1 GTSNPN, CDR2 SVGIG (reference sequence). The CDR3 is made up of 12 amino acids.

V gene TRBV6-5 combines with J gene TRBJ1-2, with TRBD1 matching over 8 bases. CDR3 length: 13 amino acids. Germline V gene data show CDR1 as MNHEY and CDR2 as SVGAGI. J lost 8 bases, V lost 3 bases, and 5 bases had no gene match. The CDR3 reads CASSYGRGQGYTF. CDR3 DNA sequence: TGTGCCAGCAGTTATGGCAGGGGGCAAGGCTACACCTTC.

The gene calls are TRBV9 and TRBJ2-7; TRBD1 matches at 7 bases. The ends lost 4 bases at V and 2 bases at J; junction bases unmatched: 9. Per germline, CDR1 SGDLS and CDR2 YYNGEE. The CDR3 extends over 15 amino acids. Here the CDR3 DNA reads TGTGCCAGCAGCCCATTAGAGGGGGCAACCTACGAGCAGTACTTC. This sequence encodes CASSPLEGATYEQYF.

This chain uses TRBV21-1 with TRBJ2-5; TRBD1, the table's D call, lacks a check against the DNA. TRBV21-1 is listed as a pseudogene. The CDR3 sequence is 16 residues long. The CDR3 reads CASSPPAGPRKETQYF. In nucleotides, the CDR3 is TGTGCCAGCAGCCCCCCGGCAGGCCCCAGGAAAGAGACCCAGTACTTC.

The rearrangement uses TRBV5-1 and TRBJ1-1; 11 positions match TRBD1. The ends lost 4 bases at V and 4 bases at J; junction bases unmatched: 12. The CDR3 has 17 residues. Germline assignment: CDR1 SGHRS and CDR2 YFSETQ. The CDR3 is CASSPRTGGAKVTEAFF. The CDR3 nucleotides are TGCGCCAGCAGCCCGAGGACAGGGGGCGCAAAGGTCACTGAAGCTTTCTTT. Full variable domain (remainder filled in from reference TRBV5-1 and TRBJ1-1): KAGVTQTPRYLIKTRGQQVTLSCSPISGHRSVSWYQQTPGQGLQFLFEYFSETQRNKGNFPGRFSGRQFSNSRSEMNVSTLELGDSALYLCASSPRTGGAKVTEAFFGQGTRLTVV.

CDR3 DNA: TGTGCCAGCAGCCCCGGTCGGGGGTGGGAGGAAAAACTGTTTTTT. Translated: CASSPGRGWEEKLFF. This chain joins TRBV5-8 and TRBJ1-4; tentative D call: TRBD1 (5 bases). The germline V gene has CDR1 SGHTS and CDR2 YDEGEE. With 4 bases removed from V and 8 bases from J, the gap between germline ends came to 18 bases. The CDR3 runs 15 residues.

The chain combines TRBV7-9 with TRBJ2-7; 7 nucleotides match TRBD1. V was clipped by 5 bases and J by 2 bases; unmatched bases: 6. Looked up from germline, CDR1 is SEHNR and CDR2 is FQNEAQ (reference sequence). CDR3 size: 14 residues. The CDR3, as DNA: TGTGCCAGCAGCCTGAGGGACAGAGCCTACGAGCAGTACTTC. It specifies CASSLRDRAYEQYF.

The rearrangement joins TRBV18 to TRBJ2-7; D uncertain. V was pared by 2 bases and J by 5 bases, with 13 bases between. Germline V lookup: CDR1 KGHSH, CDR2 LQKENI. The CDR3 has 14 amino acids. DNA of the CDR3: TGTGCCAGCTCACCAGTTGCGGTTCAAGACGAGCAGTACTTC. This encodes CASSPVAVQDEQYF.

The chain recombines TRBV29-1 with TRBJ1-4, with D hard to call. This CDR3 comprises 14 residues. Trimming removed 5 bases from V and 0 bases from J, with 10 bases in between. Germline CDR1 is SQVTM and CDR2 is ANQGSEA. CDR3 nucleotides: TGCAGCGTTTCTGCAGGCGCAACTAATGAAAAACTGTTTTTT. It is translated as CSVSAGATNEKLFF.

The chain recombines TRBV6-1 with TRBJ1-5; 8 bases agree with TRBD1. V trimming: 4 bases; J trimming: 0 bases; junction bases outside the gene matches: 11. Germline loops: CDR1 MNHNS, CDR2 SASEGT. The CDR3 extends over 18 amino acids. CDR3 nucleotides: TGTGCCAGCAGTGGTAGGGGACAGGTGGGATATAGCAATCAGCCCCAGCATTTT. Translating it yields CASSGRGQVGYSNQPQHF.

In DNA, the CDR3 is TGTGCCAGCAGCCGGGTCCGGGGGGCGGTCCCCCACGAGCAGTACTTC. Amino acids: CASSRVRGAVPHEQYF. The rearrangement joins TRBV5-8 to TRBJ2-7; tentatively, D is TRBD2 (7 bases). CDR3 length equals 16 residues. V lost 4 bases and J lost 5, with 22 bases in between. Germline V CDR1 and CDR2: SGHTS, YDEGEE.

The rearrangement joins TRBV6-1 to TRBJ1-6, with D unresolved. Germline CDR1 MNHNS, CDR2 SASEGT. The CDR3 has 15 residues. Trimming removed 1 base at V and 5 bases at J, with 9 bases between. The CDR3 DNA reads as TGTGCCAGCAGTGAAGGGCCAGATAATAATTCACCCCTCCACTTT. Its protein is CASSEGPDNNSPLHF.

The chain joins TRBV6-1 to TRBJ1-4, with no clear D. V was shortened by 1 base and J by 12 bases, with 18 bases between the two germline ends. The CDR3 is 15 residues long. Germline CDR1 is MNHNS and CDR2 is SASEGT. DNA of the CDR3: TGTGCCAGCAGTGAAGGAGGGAGTGGGAGCGAGGAACTGTTTTTT. Translating gives CASSEGGSGSEELFF.